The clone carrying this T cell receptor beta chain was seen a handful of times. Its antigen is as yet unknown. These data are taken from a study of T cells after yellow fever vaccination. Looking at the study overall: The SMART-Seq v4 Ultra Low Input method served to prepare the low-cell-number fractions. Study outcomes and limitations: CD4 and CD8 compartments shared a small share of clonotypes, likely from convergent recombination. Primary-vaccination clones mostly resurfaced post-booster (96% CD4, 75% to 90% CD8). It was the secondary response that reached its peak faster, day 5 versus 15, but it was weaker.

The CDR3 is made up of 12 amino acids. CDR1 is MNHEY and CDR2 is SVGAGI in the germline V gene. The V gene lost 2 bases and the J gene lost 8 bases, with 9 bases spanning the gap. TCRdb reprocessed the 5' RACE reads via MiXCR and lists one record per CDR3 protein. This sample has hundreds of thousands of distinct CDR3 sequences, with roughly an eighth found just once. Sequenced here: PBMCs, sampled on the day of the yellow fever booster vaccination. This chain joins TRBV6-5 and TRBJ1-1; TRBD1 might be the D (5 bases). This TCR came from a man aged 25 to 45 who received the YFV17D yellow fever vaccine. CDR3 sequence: CASSYAWGEAFF. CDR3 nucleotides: TGTGCCAGCAGTTACGCCTGGGGGGAAGCTTTCTTT.